This TCR beta chain was identified in a study of cytomegalovirus exposure and HLA in healthy donors (TCRdb year 2017). As for the study more broadly: According to an earlier analysis of around 600 of the donors, some 180 million T cells yielded some 120 million unique TCR beta sequences and roughly 280 Gb of sequence data. In a later genetic analysis, genome-wide SNP genotypes for about three fifths of the roughly 670 donors were used, and that subset was treated as a discovery cohort. About 310 gigabases of sequencing data and approximately 85 million unique TCR sequences were included in an early release covering several hundred HLA-typed donors. Donor age, sex, ethnicity and CMV serostatus were compiled alongside the repertoire data. The number of typed donors differed by locus: about 620-640 for A, B, C, DRB1 and DQB1; about 520 for DQA1; 606 for DPA1; and 450 to 480 for DPB1. A separate validation cohort of about 110 different subjects was used in addition to the roughly 720-subject first cohort. A later analysis re-analyzed previously published TCR beta repertoires from approximately 670 donors and added high-resolution HLA genotyping to study TCR occurrence patterns. The study profiled the T cell repertoires of 550 to 700 subjects by immunosequencing and related them to cytomegalovirus serostatus. Of the roughly 410 genotyped donors, 75% to 85% were placed in the genetic ancestry cluster associated with self-reported Caucasian donors. Because of strong linkage in the cohort, roughly 5 DR-DQ haplotypes were treated as single units for association and clustering. The study aimed to test whether signatures of past pathogen exposure could be identified by cataloging public T cell receptors. To decide whether each TCR beta V gene segment behaved as functional or pseudogenic, an earlier analysis of fewer than 750 of the donors relied on high-throughput TCR beta sequencing. Class I and class II HLA loci were covered by the typing at four-digit resolution. Rather than drawing on any new phenotypic data, the later analysis identified candidate immune exposures from TCR beta sequences and the way those sequences occurred across donors. All discovery cohort repertoires had been generated using a single sequencing platform. To predict cytomegalovirus infection status, the study brought together high-throughput TCR immunosequencing, statistical association of individual TCRs with disease status, and machine learning. Among about 370 genotyped donors of the cohort, an average of about 240,000 unique TCR beta nucleotide sequences was sequenced per donor, of which 15% to 20% were non-productive. Here is what the overall study found, with its caveats: When HLA alleles, especially DR and DQ, strongly co-occurred, attributing TCR associations to individual alleles was difficult. An association between a missense DCLRE1C variant and V-gene and J-gene trimming of TCR beta chains was found in a later genetic analysis and replicated in an independent cohort. According to a later analysis, most CMV-associated TCR beta chains appeared to be HLA-restricted, and the HLA associations seemed to be driven largely by CMV exposure. In vitro tests confirmed that a few of the cytomegalovirus-associated TCR beta chains recognize cytomegalovirus antigens. Most TCR sequences were observed very rarely across donors, whereas some public TCRs were present in many individuals. Correlated functional status among segregating V segments might be attributable to linkage disequilibrium, but an unknown experimental factor could not be ruled out. In a later analysis, HLA-associated TCR beta chains showed more clonal expansion and lower generation probabilities than non-associated chains that were equally common. A further reported finding was that TCR beta sequences accurately predicted the HLA-A and HLA-B alleles for most subjects in the first cohort. Some IMGT-functional V segments, including TRBV6-2 and TRBV6-3, could not be distinguished by the 87-base-pair reads and were therefore excluded. A later genetic analysis reported fewer N-insertions in productive TCRs among donors in an Asian-associated ancestry cluster than the approximately 670-donor mean. This cohort had only TCR beta chains sequenced, and the lack of alpha or paired-chain data limited which features could be detected. The classifier was reported to diagnose cytomegalovirus status with high specificity and sensitivity in both the original and validation cohorts. The earlier analysis of about 600 of the donors excluded roughly 16 rarely observed V segments, including chromosome 9 orphons, because counts were too low. Several of the top co-occurrence clusters appeared to be linked to parvovirus B19, influenza, CMV and Epstein-Barr virus, according to a later analysis. In a later analysis, TCR association rates were found to vary across HLA loci, with the most associated TCRs seen for DRB1 alleles and the fewest for HLA-C alleles. In a later analysis, around 17,000 TCR beta sequences were associated with specific HLA alleles at a false discovery rate of 0.05. Sequencing depth was assumed to be roughly uniform across donors in the presence/absence analyses, though that assumption may not hold. It was suggested by the authors that the approach could potentially be generalized to other disease states and immunological phenotypes. An earlier analysis of approximately 570 of the donors showed that most TCR beta V segments appeared in productive rearrangements either about 87% or about 30% of the time, which broadly matched IMGT annotations. The study gave a list of some 150 TCR beta chains associated with cytomegalovirus. A group of highly shared sequence variants was considered likely to be a technical artifact of the sequencing pipeline. Because HLA typing was unavailable for some donors at each locus, only the typed subset was used in association tests. CMV serostatus was the only immune exposure information available for the cohort.

According to the germline V gene, CDR1 reads MNHEY and CDR2 reads SVGAGI. The V end gives up 6 bases and the J end 3 bases, leaving 4 bases in the junction not matched to a gene. There are 14 amino acids in the CDR3, from cysteine to phenylalanine inclusive. CDR3 DNA only is kept here, 42 bases in frame from base 1. The cohort was made up of 500 to 800 healthy bone marrow donors. At the time of sampling, all cohort members were nominally healthy, though unrecorded immune exposures were likely present. The donor tested CMV seronegative, placing the donor among the roughly 400 seronegative members of the cohort. Each donor provided a peripheral blood sample, and peripheral blood mononuclear cells were used for TCR beta sequencing. Genomic DNA extraction from the blood cell samples was performed with the Qiagen DNeasy Blood Extraction Kit. Library preparation was by the immunoSEQ multiplex PCR assay. For the multiplex PCR, a mixture combining 60 forward primers for TCR Vbeta segments and 13 reverse primers for TCR Jbeta segments was used. The CDR3 region of rearranged TCR beta genes was amplified from genomic DNA with a multiplex PCR assay. The amplified TCR beta libraries were sequenced on the Illumina HiSeq System as 87-base-pair reads. On the study's bioinformatics: In a later analysis, roughly 80 million unique TCR beta chains were counted across the 650 to 700 repertoires, and around 10 million of these chains were shared by at least two donors. To remove PCR and sequencing errors, raw reads were error-corrected and collapsed into unique sequences using a nearest-neighbor algorithm that merged closely related sequences. V, D and J gene segments were assigned by aligning CDR3 sequences to IMGT reference sequences. For a sequence to be retained, at least a six-nucleotide match to both a V gene segment and a J gene segment was required. A rearrangement was called productive if the CDR3 had no stop codons and remained in frame with V and J, and every other rearrangement was called non-productive. Following IMGT convention, CDR3 was defined as the stretch from the second conserved V-encoded cysteine to the conserved J-encoded phenylalanine. In an earlier analysis of roughly 610 of the donors, sequences lacking an unambiguous match to a single V gene segment were excluded. In an earlier analysis of several hundred of the donors, V segments were called functional above 56.7% productive rearrangements and were called segregating when the between-donor standard deviation exceeded 5%. A statistical classification framework was built for diagnosing cytomegalovirus status from the catalog of TCR beta chain sequences. A later analysis assigned V and J genes by comparing TCR nucleotide sequences with IMGT/GENE-DB human TR gene sequences. A later analysis assigned CDR3 sequences and most-parsimonious VDJ recombination scenarios with the TCRdist pipeline. In a later analysis, each TCR beta chain was defined by its CDR3 amino acid sequence together with its V-gene family, and reads without a unique V-gene family were excluded. A later analysis removed 500 to 600 highly shared, low-generation-probability nucleotide sequences to deal with suspected cross-contamination and a sequencing artifact. In a later analysis, a clonal expansion index for each public chain was calculated from normalized within-repertoire ranks of inferred template counts. In a later analysis, generation probabilities were computed using a VDJ recombination model fitted to out-of-frame rearrangements, and the results were checked against IGoR. In a later analysis, hypergeometric tests were used to score TCR-TCR, TCR-HLA and TCR-CMV co-occurrence, with a repertoire-size bias correction applied to TCR pairs. A later analysis estimated false discovery rates by permuting HLA or CMV assignments 20 times. In a later analysis, co-occurring TCRs were grouped using DBSCAN, with TCRdist sequence similarity added in when clustering inside HLA-allele-positive subsets. For co-occurrence clustering, repertoires with fewer than 30,000 or more than 120,000 public chains were excluded, along with about five repertoires with anomalous nucleotide sharing. TCRdb took this table from immuneACCESS and kept in-frame rearrangements with V and J called. Such tables lack part of the clones; where checked against another copy, unresolved V genes explain under half of the gap, and the rest is unexplained. The D gene and trimming were derived from the DNA, and the V and J assignments and clone size from that table. The sample has more than 110,000 clones on record, over 70% of them singletons. 2.8% of the sample comes from the top ten.

For this clone: This receptor's antigen is unknown. The input lacks base qualities; no much larger clone sits a single base away.

In this chain, TRBV6-5 is recombined with TRBJ1-2, and 10 junctional nucleotides match TRBD1. The sample consisted of PBMCs. The TCR sequence derives from a male donor in good health and CMV-seronegative. The nucleotides are TGTGCCAGCAGAATGGGACAGGGGCACTATGGCTACACCTTC. Its translation is CASRMGQGHYGYTF.